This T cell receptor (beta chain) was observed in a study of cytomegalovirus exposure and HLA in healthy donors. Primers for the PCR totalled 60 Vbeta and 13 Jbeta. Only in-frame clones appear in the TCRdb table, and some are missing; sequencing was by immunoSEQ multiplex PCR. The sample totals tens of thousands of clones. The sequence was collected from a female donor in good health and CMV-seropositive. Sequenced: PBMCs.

CDR3 residues: CASSVDKSNYGYTF. The CDR3 DNA reads as TGTGCCAGCTCAGTTGACAAAAGTAACTATGGCTACACCTTC. V is TRBV18 and J is TRBJ1-2; D is uncertain. Germline CDR1 reads KGHSH; CDR2 reads LQKENI. V was cut by 5 bases and J by 1 base, with 11 bases left in between. This CDR3 spans 14 amino acids. Together with reference TRBV18 and TRBJ1-2, the CDR3 gives the full variable domain: NAGVMQNPRHLVRRRGQEARLRCSPMKGHSHVYWYRQLPEEGLKFMVYLQKENIIDESGMPKERFSAEFPKEGPSILRIQQVVRGDSAAYFCASSVDKSNYGYTFGSGTRLTVV.